The T cell receptor beta chain under discussion was sequenced for a study of T cell responses to AZD1222 COVID-19 vaccine. Study findings and constraints: Baseline seropositivity occurred in only 5 or 6 AZD1222 recipients.

Generated by immunoSEQ multiplex PCR, the TCRdb table keeps only in-frame clones and is missing some. This table has more than 140,000 clones, roughly 90% appearing once. Regarding this clone: Its specificity is unknown.

After removal of 5 bases from V and 8 bases from J, the junction contained 11 bases not matched to a gene. CDR1 and CDR2 from the germline V gene are MNHEY and SVGEGT. The CDR3 length is 14 residues. The chain is built from TRBV6-2 or TRBV6-3 and TRBJ1-2, with 7 bases lining up with TRBD1. The sample in question was peripheral blood, obtained on day 0 of AZD1222 vaccination. The clonotype comes from an adult in good health. The CDR3 DNA reads as TGTGCCAGCAGTACTCGACAGGGAGTTTTCGGCTACACCTTC. Its protein is CASSTRQGVFGYTF.